The sequence of this T cell receptor beta chain was determined in a study of cytomegalovirus exposure and HLA in healthy donors. As for the study in general: The roughly 130 validation repertoires used the same platform as the 650 to 800 first-cohort repertoires, a later analysis reported.

V was pared by 3 bases and J by 5 bases, with 3 bases of the junction left unmatched. The germline gives CDR1 MNHEY, CDR2 SMNVEV (reference sequence). The CDR3 runs 13 residues. Comments on this clone: Its antigen is as yet unknown.

Clones were read by immunoSEQ multiplex PCR, and TCRdb kept only the in-frame ones, dropping some. The data hold around 300,000 clones, with 87% observed a single time. The study's findings and limits: Subsequent analysis found a tendency for first-cohort TCR clusters to co-occur within the 120 or so validation repertoires. Reported results showed that the classifier diagnosed cytomegalovirus status with high specificity and sensitivity.

The validation cohort, a group of 120 subjects, included the donors and was separate from the roughly 670-subject first cohort. Sequencing input: PBMCs. The clonotype comes from a woman between 25 and 40 years old in good health and CMV-seropositive. The chain employs TRBV27 and TRBJ2-5, with TRBD2 identical over 7 bases. CDR3 nucleotides: TGTGCCAGCAGTTTTGGCGGGAGTGAGACCCAGTACTTC. As protein: CASSFGGSETQYF.